These 22 T cell receptor beta chains were all obtained from the same sample, sequenced in a study of human T cells and chemical hapten exposure. Time point defined: patch test 3, about 24 weeks after DPC sensitization. Treatment specified: therapeutic diphenylcyclopropenone sensitization with weekly scalp DPC. TCRdb itself ran the RACE reads through MiXCR, one entry per CDR3 protein. The data show 45,000 to 60,000 distinct CDR3 sequences, roughly an eighth seen once. Specimen: whole blood, collected in connection with sensitization to the hapten diphenylcyclopropenone (DPC). Every receptor here comes from a man aged 25-40 years with alopecia areata. Some clones in this sample may be carry-over from other donors' samples.

The V and J genes are TRBV27 and TRBJ2-7, with D hard to call. The V gene lost 3 bases and the J gene lost 3 bases, with 9 bases spanning the gap. Germline V lookup: CDR1 MNHEY, CDR2 SMNVEV (reference sequence). The CDR3 runs to 13 residues. CDR3 sequence: CASSLSINYEQYF. CDR3 nucleotides: TGTGCCAGCAGTTTGTCTATAAACTACGAGCAGTACTTC.

The chain is built from TRBV5-1 and TRBJ2-2; no firm D call. The germline CDR1 and CDR2 sequences are SGHRS and YFSETQ. The CDR3 is 15 amino acids. Trimming left V 1 base short and J 2 bases short, with 9 bases between. The CDR3 reads CASSLRVGNTGELFF. The CDR3 DNA is TGCGCCAGCAGCTTGCGTGTCGGCAACACCGGGGAGCTGTTTTTT.

This clonotype was detected many times. The chain couples TRBV18 to TRBJ2-7; D may be TRBD1 (7 bases). CDR1 and CDR2 (germline): KGHSH, LQKENI. This CDR3 contains 12 residues. Trimming cost V 6 bases and J 6 bases, with 12 bases left between them. CDR3 nucleotide sequence: TGTGCCAGCTCGCCTCAGGGGGGCGAGCAGTACTTC. Its protein is CASSPQGGEQYF.

This clonotype came up a few times. The chain carries TRBV7-9 and TRBJ2-7; D is perhaps TRBD2 (6 bases). Germline V gene data show CDR1 as SEHNR and CDR2 as FQNEAQ (reference sequence). The CDR3 has 16 amino acids. Deletions cut 1 base from V and 0 bases from J, with 13 bases between. CDR3 in amino acids: CASSLVGGAASYEQYF. The CDR3 DNA is TGTGCCAGCAGCTTAGTCGGAGGGGCGGCCTCCTACGAGCAGTACTTC. Full variable domain (outside the CDR3, taken from reference TRBV7-9 and TRBJ2-7): DTGVSQNPRHKITKRGQNVTFRCDPISEHNRLYWYRQTLGQGPEFLTYFQNEAQLEKSRLLSDRFSAERPKGSFSTLEIQRTEQGDSAMYLCASSLVGGAASYEQYFGPGTRLTVT.

V usage is TRBV12-3 or TRBV12-4 and J usage is TRBJ2-7; possible D gene TRBD1, 5 bases. Trimming left V 2 bases short and J 4 bases short, with 15 bases between. The CDR3 loop spans 15 amino acids. The CDR3 region is CASSLSGRERYEQYF. The CDR3 nucleotides read TGTGCCAGCAGTTTATCGGGCAGGGAACGGTACGAGCAGTACTTC.

The chain carries TRBV3-1 and TRBJ1-1; D is possibly TRBD1 (5 bases). Germline assignment: CDR1 LGHDT and CDR2 YNNKEL (reference sequence). Trimming pared 4 bases from V and 6 bases from J, leaving 15 bases between. This CDR3 is 14 amino acids long. In DNA form, the CDR3 reads TGTGCCAGCAGCCCTACTCGGGAGGGGTCTGAAGCTTTCTTT. Translation gives CASSPTREGSEAFF.

This clonotype occurred once. The gene calls are TRBV3-1 and TRBJ1-4; TRBD1 matches at 7 bases. CDR1 and CDR2 (germline): LGHDT, YNNKEL (reference sequence). The trim removed 1 base at V and 3 bases at J, leaving 5 bases unmatched. The CDR3 runs 16 residues. The CDR3 DNA reads as TGTGCCAGCAGCCAAGTGAAGGGGGCAGCTAATGAAAAACTGTTTTTT. Translated: CASSQVKGAANEKLFF.

This clonotype was seen a handful of times. The chain has TRBV10-3 and TRBJ1-1, with a tentative D call TRBD1 (5 bases). Germline-derived CDR1 and CDR2 are ENHRY and SYGVKD. The CDR3 covers 14 residues. Trimming pared 4 bases from V and 14 bases from J, leaving 23 bases between. The CDR3 reads CAISAGDGPPKPFF. The CDR3 nucleotides are TGTGCCATCAGTGCGGGGGACGGCCCACCCAAGCCCTTCTTT.

This clonotype was seen at least ten times. The rearrangement joins TRBV5-1 to TRBJ1-4; no reliable D call. V was cut by 6 bases and J by 0 bases, with 15 bases left in between. The CDR3 runs to 16 residues. The V gene's germline CDR1 is SGHRS and CDR2 YFSETQ. CDR3 amino acids: CASKVPRSATNEKLFF. Here the CDR3 DNA reads TGCGCCAGCAAGGTCCCAAGGAGCGCAACTAATGAAAAACTGTTTTTT. Combining the CDR3 with reference TRBV5-1 and TRBJ1-4 gives the whole variable domain KAGVTQTPRYLIKTRGQQVTLSCSPISGHRSVSWYQQTPGQGLQFLFEYFSETQRNKGNFPGRFSGRQFSNSRSEMNVSTLELGDSALYLCASKVPRSATNEKLFFGSGTQLSVL.

Only a few counts were recorded for this clonotype. The chain carries TRBV30 and TRBJ2-3, with 8 bases fitting TRBD2. Germline-derived CDR1 and CDR2 are GTSNPN and SVGIG (reference sequence). The CDR3 is made up of 17 amino acids. V shed 0 bases and J 0 bases; nucleotides not matched to a gene: 8. For the CDR3, the DNA is TGTGCCTGGAGTGTGGGACTAGGATCCCGTAGCACAGATACGCAGTATTTT. Amino acids: CAWSVGLGSRSTDTQYF.

The gene calls are TRBV3-1 and TRBJ1-6, with D unresolved. This CDR3 comprises 17 residues. The V end was cut by 1 base, the J end by 0 bases, with 10 bases between. Germline CDR1 is LGHDT and CDR2 is YNNKEL (reference sequence). CDR3 sequence reads: CASSQVPASSYNSPLHF. DNA for the CDR3: TGTGCCAGCAGCCAAGTTCCTGCGAGCTCCTATAATTCACCCCTCCACTTT.

This clonotype was observed many times. The V and J genes are TRBV2 and TRBJ1-2, with 7 bases aligning to TRBD1. The CDR3 has 14 residues. Losses at the gene ends were 4 bases for V and 2 bases for J; bases not matched to a gene: 4. The V gene's germline CDR1 is SNHLY and CDR2 FYNNEI. CDR3 protein: CASSARDRNYGYTF. The CDR3 DNA follows: TGTGCCAGCAGTGCCCGGGACAGAAACTATGGCTACACCTTC.

There are a few counts of this clonotype. V is TRBV3-1 and J is TRBJ1-5; D perhaps matches TRBD1 (5 bases). Trimming shortened V by 0 bases and J by 1 base, and 10 bases separated the two germline ends. CDR1 and CDR2 (germline): LGHDT, YNNKEL (reference sequence). This CDR3 comprises 16 residues. The CDR3 DNA reads TGTGCCAGCAGCCAAGATCGAACAGGAAGCAATCAGCCCCAGCATTTT. Amino acids: CASSQDRTGSNQPQHF.

The genes are TRBV29-1 and TRBJ1-5, with D perhaps matching TRBD1 (5 bases). With 7 bases removed from V and 2 bases from J, the gap between germline ends came to 12 bases. From germline, CDR1 is SQVTM and CDR2 ANQGSEA. CDR3 size: 13 residues. The CDR3 reads CSAADNRNQPQHF. The CDR3 DNA reads TGCAGCGCCGCGGACAACCGCAATCAGCCCCAGCATTTT.

This clonotype was seen only a few times. V gene TRBV5-4 combines with J gene TRBJ2-7; the D is unclear. The V and J ends lost 4 bases and 3 bases respectively, with 5 bases between them. This CDR3 has 11 residues. Germline V CDR1 and CDR2: SGHNT, YYREEE (reference sequence). The chain's CDR3 is CASSTSYEQYF. The CDR3, as DNA: TGTGCCAGCAGCACCAGCTACGAGCAGTACTTC. Full variable domain (missing parts from reference TRBV5-4 and TRBJ2-7): ETGVTQSPTHLIKTRGQQVTLRCSSQSGHNTVSWYQQALGQGPQFIFQYYREEENGRGNFPPRFSGLQFPNYSSELNVNALELDDSALYLCASSTSYEQYFGPGTRLTVT.

Many counts were recorded for this clonotype. The chain links TRBV6-1 to TRBJ1-6; 7 positions agree with TRBD1. Trimming took 4 bases from V and 14 from J; bases not matched to a gene: 14. Germline CDR1 and CDR2: MNHNS and SASEGT. The CDR3 extends over 15 amino acids. DNA of the CDR3: TGTGCCAGCAGTGGACAGGGAAGCGCATTAAGGGCCCTCCACTTT. The encoded protein is CASSGQGSALRALHF.

J is TRBJ1-5 and V is TRBV15; possible D gene TRBD1, 5 bases. Germline V gene sequence: CDR1 LNHNV, CDR2 YYDKDF (reference sequence). The V end lost 4 bases, the J end lost 6 bases, and 13 bases lay between the germline ends. The CDR3 length is 14 residues. The CDR3, as DNA: TGTGCCACCAGCACTGACCCCGGGGGTCAGCCCCAGCATTTT. Translation gives CATSTDPGGQPQHF.

This clonotype appeared many times. The chain links TRBV20-1 to TRBJ2-7, with TRBD1 as a possible D gene (6 bases). Germline V gene sequence: CDR1 DFQATT, CDR2 SNEGSKA (reference sequence). V gave up 3 bases and J gave up 2 bases, with 14 bases separating them. This CDR3 comprises 14 residues. The CDR3 DNA reads as TGCAGTGCTAGCAGGGCGGACAGAACCTACGAGCAGTACTTC. It yields the protein CSASRADRTYEQYF.

This clonotype was observed at least ten times. The gene calls are TRBV29-1 and TRBJ1-2, with 10 bases matching TRBD1. Losses at the gene ends were 2 bases for V and 8 bases for J; bases not matched to a gene: 5. The CDR3 runs 13 residues. In germline, CDR1 is SQVTM, CDR2 ANQGSEA. CDR3 protein: CSVETGTGVGYTF. CDR3 DNA: TGCAGCGTTGAAACCGGGACAGGGGTCGGCTACACCTTC.

There are a few counts of this clonotype. CDR3 region: CASSEQGGPYEQYF. The DNA for the CDR3 is TGTGCCAGCAGCGAACAGGGGGGGCCCTACGAGCAGTACTTC. The chain joins TRBV7-6 to TRBJ2-7; possible D gene TRBD1, 8 bases. V was shortened by 5 bases and J by 2 bases, with 13 bases between the two germline ends. CDR1 and CDR2 from the germline V gene are SGHVS and FNYEAQ. The CDR3 has 14 residues.

This chain connects TRBV9 to TRBJ1-5; D perhaps matches TRBD1 (5 bases). This CDR3 has 14 amino acids. Germline assignment: CDR1 SGDLS and CDR2 YYNGEE. Trimming shortened V by 4 bases and J by 3 bases, and 11 bases separated the two germline ends. The chain's CDR3 is CASSSGTVNQPQHF. The CDR3 bases are TGTGCCAGCAGCTCCGGGACCGTCAATCAGCCCCAGCATTTT.

The chain has TRBV7-2 and TRBJ1-5; TRBD1 aligns across 8 bases. The CDR3 spans 15 residues. Trimming at V came to 4 bases and at J to 6 bases, leaving 8 bases not matched to a gene. CDR1 and CDR2 (germline): SGHTA, FQGNSA. CDR3 DNA: TGTGCCAGCAGCTCTCAGGGGGCCGTCGGTCAGCCCCAGCATTTT. It encodes CASSSQGAVGQPQHF.